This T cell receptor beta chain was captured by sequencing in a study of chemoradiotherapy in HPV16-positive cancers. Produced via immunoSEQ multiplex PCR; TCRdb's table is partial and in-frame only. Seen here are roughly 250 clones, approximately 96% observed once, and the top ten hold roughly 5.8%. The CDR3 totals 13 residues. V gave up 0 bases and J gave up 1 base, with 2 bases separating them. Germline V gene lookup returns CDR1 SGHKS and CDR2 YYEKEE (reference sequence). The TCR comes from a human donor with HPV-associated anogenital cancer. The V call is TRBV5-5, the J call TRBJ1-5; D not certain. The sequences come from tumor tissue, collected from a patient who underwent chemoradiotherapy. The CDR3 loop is CASSLVSNQPQHF. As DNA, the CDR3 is TGTGCCAGCAGCTTGGTCAGCAATCAGCCCCAGCATTTT.